Below are 29 T cell receptor beta chains sequenced from a single sample in a study of blood T cell repertoires in COVID-19. Generated by immunoSEQ multiplex PCR, the TCRdb table keeps only in-frame clones and is missing some. The sample lists over 200,000 clones, approximately 82% occurring once. The specimen sequenced was peripheral blood. Receptors originate from a woman aged 50 to 65 with acute or convalescent COVID-19.

The chain employs TRBV28 and TRBJ2-7, with D possibly being TRBD1 (5 bases). Germline V gene data show CDR1 as MDHEN and CDR2 as SYDVKM. Deletions cut 6 bases from V and 1 base from J, with 22 bases between. The CDR3 runs 17 residues. CDR3 nucleotide sequence: TGTGCCAGCAGCCCCCACCTCCCCAGGGTACCTTCCTACGAGCAGTACTTC. This gives the protein CASSPHLPRVPSYEQYF.

This clone has ten or more counts. The rearrangement joins TRBV19 to TRBJ2-5; D possibly corresponds to TRBD2 (6 bases). V gave up 5 bases and J gave up 9 bases, with 19 bases separating them. The CDR3 loop spans 14 amino acids. Germline assignment: CDR1 LNHDA and CDR2 SQIVND (reference sequence). CDR3 DNA: TGTGCCAGTAGTGCTAGCGACCCCGGTATGGCCCAGTACTTC. Encoded protein: CASSASDPGMAQYF.

The gene calls are TRBV27 and TRBJ2-1; 13 positions agree with TRBD2. With 5 bases clipped from V and 10 bases from J, the junction kept 11 bases outside the gene matches. The germline V gene encodes CDR1 MNHEY and CDR2 SMNVEV (reference sequence). The CDR3 runs 16 residues. CDR3 sequence reads: CASSLWTSGSKGEQFF. Written as DNA, the CDR3 is TGTGCCAGCAGTCTTTGGACTAGCGGGAGTAAAGGCGAGCAGTTCTTC.

The V and J genes are TRBV20-1 and TRBJ2-3, with D possibly being TRBD2 (6 bases). Trimming removed 3 bases at V and 1 base at J, with 8 bases between. The CDR3 runs to 13 residues. Germline CDR1 reads DFQATT; CDR2 reads SNEGSKA (reference sequence). The chain's CDR3 is CSASSGGTDTQYF. As DNA, the CDR3 is TGCAGTGCTAGTTCGGGAGGCACAGATACGCAGTATTTT.

The rearrangement joins TRBV19 to TRBJ1-5; D not certain. The ends were cut back, 2 bases at V and 1 base at J, with 9 bases in the middle. CDR1 and CDR2 (germline): LNHDA, SQIVND (reference sequence). CDR3 length: 15 amino acids. CDR3 protein: CASSISGGSNQPQHF. CDR3 bases: TGTGCCAGTAGTATAAGCGGAGGGAGCAATCAGCCCCAGCATTTT.

V and J are TRBV29-1 and TRBJ1-4, with a tentative D call TRBD1 (6 bases). Germline CDR1 reads SQVTM; CDR2 reads ANQGSEA. This CDR3 comprises 13 residues. Trimming removed 1 base at V and 6 bases at J, with 9 bases between. CDR3 loop: CSVEVAGDEKLFF. Written as DNA, the CDR3 is TGCAGCGTTGAAGTGGCAGGGGATGAAAAACTGTTTTTT.

For this clone: An end of the junction does not agree with germline; a read error may underlie this. The V call is TRBV7-7, the J call TRBJ2-5; 8 positions match TRBD1. The CDR3 is 16 residues long. CDR1 is SSHAT, CDR2 FNYEAQ, per germline (reference sequence). CDR3 region: CASSFSPGQGRETQYF. The CDR3 nucleotides are TGTGCTAGCAGCTTCAGTCCAGGACAGGGTAGAGAGACCCAGTACTTC.

The chain is built from TRBV7-2 and TRBJ1-5, with a possible D match to TRBD1 (6 bases). V lost 1 base, J lost 4 bases, and 11 bases lay in between. This CDR3 comprises 15 residues. Per germline, CDR1 SGHTA and CDR2 FQGNSA. CDR3 protein: CASSLVSQGNQPQHF. DNA of the CDR3: TGTGCCAGCAGCTTAGTCAGTCAGGGGAATCAGCCCCAGCATTTT.

This chain uses TRBV1 with TRBJ1-1; the tabulated D call, TRBD1, remains unverified against the DNA. TRBV1 is labeled a pseudogene. CDR3 length: 16 amino acids. The CDR3 here is CTSSQEGQGEDTEAFF. As DNA, the CDR3 is TGCACCAGCAGCCAAGAAGGTCAGGGGGAGGACACTGAAGCTTTCTTT.

This clone was detected a few times. The same CDR3 also results from other DNA sequences found in this sample. The chain is built from TRBV11-3 and TRBJ2-5; TRBD2 matches at 14 bases. The germline gives CDR1 SGHNT, CDR2 YENEEA. The CDR3 length is 16 residues. J gave up 4 bases and V 5 bases, and 6 bases lay outside the gene matches. Here the CDR3 DNA reads TGTGCCAGCAGCCCGGGACTAGCGGGAGACGGAGAGACCCAGTACTTC. Residues: CASSPGLAGDGETQYF.

The rearrangement joins TRBV28 to TRBJ1-5; 8 positions agree with TRBD1. The CDR3 totals 15 residues. The germline V gene encodes CDR1 MDHEN and CDR2 SYDVKM. The trim removed 3 bases at V and 5 bases at J, leaving 6 bases unmatched. CDR3 nucleotide sequence: TGTGCCAGCAGTTTCCGGCAGGGGGCTTATCAGCCCCAGCATTTT. It codes for CASSFRQGAYQPQHF.

A single count supports this clone. The genes are TRBV5-4 and TRBJ2-5, with a possible D match to TRBD2 (6 bases). The V gene's germline CDR1 is SGHNT and CDR2 YYREEE (reference sequence). V was cut by 0 bases and J by 2 bases, with 11 bases left in between. The CDR3 consists of 15 residues. CDR3 nucleotide sequence: TGTGCCAGCAGCTTGGTGGATAGCGGACAAGAGACCCAGTACTTC. It yields the protein CASSLVDSGQETQYF.

The genes are TRBV6-4 and TRBJ1-2, with D possibly TRBD1 on 6 matching bases. The CDR3 contains 14 residues. Trimming stripped 6 bases from V and 0 bases from J, with 11 bases between. CDR1 MRHNA and CDR2 SNTAGT come from the germline V gene. The CDR3, as DNA: TGTGCCAGCAGCCTGGACAGCTCTAACTATGGCTACACCTTC. Its translation is CASSLDSSNYGYTF.

The chain combines TRBV11-3 with TRBJ1-3, with TRBD1 identical over 7 bases. The CDR3 has 16 amino acids. The germline V gene encodes CDR1 SGHNT and CDR2 YENEEA. V shed 3 bases, J shed 0 bases, and the junction held 5 bases outside the gene matches. CDR3 sequence reads: CASSLGGQNSGNTIYF. As DNA, the CDR3 is TGTGCCAGCAGCTTGGGGGGACAGAACTCTGGAAACACCATATATTTT.

The chain employs TRBV19 and TRBJ1-5, with 9 positions matching TRBD1. CDR1 and CDR2 (germline): LNHDA, SQIVND (reference sequence). The CDR3 sequence is 15 residues long. V lost 6 bases and J lost 16; bases outside the gene matches: 19. In nucleotides, the CDR3 is TGTGCCAGTAGAGACCACGGGGTGGGGACAGGGTGGCCACATTTT. Translated: CASRDHGVGTGWPHF.

The chain links TRBV9 to TRBJ2-1; D may be TRBD2 (6 bases). The V gene lost 3 bases and the J gene lost 5 bases, with 12 bases spanning the gap. Per the germline V gene, CDR1 is SGDLS and CDR2 is YYNGEE. The CDR3 is made up of 14 amino acids. In DNA form, the CDR3 reads TGTGCCAGCAGCGCATGGGGGGAGAACAATGAGCAGTTCTTC. Translated: CASSAWGENNEQFF.

This rearrangement joins TRBV30 to TRBJ2-4; maybe TRBD1 (6 bases). Trimming took 2 bases from V and 9 from J, leaving 20 bases between them. The CDR3 runs 15 residues. The germline CDR1 and CDR2 sequences are GTSNPN and SVGIG (reference sequence). As DNA, the CDR3 is TGTGCCTGGAGTCAATGGTCAGGGGCGGTTGGCATTCAGTACTTC. Translation gives CAWSQWSGAVGIQYF.

The rearrangement joins TRBV6-5 to TRBJ2-1, with D possibly matching TRBD2 (6 bases). V was trimmed by 4 bases and J by 6 bases, leaving 13 bases between them. The CDR3 extends over 14 amino acids. CDR1 and CDR2 (germline): MNHEY, SVGAGI. The chain's CDR3 is CASSWGLPGNEQFF. In nucleotides, the CDR3 is TGTGCCAGCAGTTGGGGACTCCCGGGCAATGAGCAGTTCTTC.

This rearrangement joins TRBV18 to TRBJ1-1; D unclear. CDR3 length equals 16 residues. CDR1 and CDR2 (germline): KGHSH, LQKENI. V lost 0 bases, J lost 8 bases, and 19 bases lay in between. CDR3 in amino acids: CASSPPRGNPRAEAFF. For the CDR3, the DNA is TGTGCCAGCTCACCACCCCGAGGGAACCCACGGGCCGAAGCTTTCTTT.

The gene calls are TRBV21-1 and TRBJ1-5. TRBV21-1 is deemed a pseudogene. The CDR3 runs 12 residues. The CDR3 DNA follows: TGTGCCACCCTCCCCCCCAATCAGCCCCAGCATTTT. This gives the protein CATLPPNQPQHF.

CDR3 sequence: CASSFLGLGQAPNYGYTF. The CDR3 region has the DNA TGTGCCAGCAGTTTCTTAGGTTTGGGACAAGCACCTAACTATGGCTACACCTTC. The chain combines TRBV28 with TRBJ1-2; the D gene is possibly TRBD1 (6 bases). The CDR3 covers 18 residues. The germline CDR1 and CDR2 sequences are MDHEN and SYDVKM. Trimming removed 3 bases at V and 0 bases at J, with 20 bases between.

V gene TRBV7-2 combines with J gene TRBJ2-5; 7 bases are shared with TRBD1. The germline CDR1 and CDR2 sequences are SGHTA and FQGNSA. The V gene end was trimmed by 5 bases and the J gene end by 5 bases; junction bases not matched to a gene: 8. The CDR3 consists of 14 residues. As DNA, the CDR3 is TGTGCCAGCAGCCCAAAGGGGGCTTGGGAGACCCAGTACTTC. This sequence encodes CASSPKGAWETQYF.

The V gene is TRBV6-5, the J gene TRBJ2-5, with 7 bases matching TRBD2. This CDR3 has 13 amino acids. Germline CDR1 reads MNHEY; CDR2 reads SVGAGI. V trimming: 9 bases; J trimming: 4 bases; junction bases outside the gene matches: 8. The CDR3 here is CASTRVAGETQYF. In nucleotides, the CDR3 is TGTGCCAGTACTCGGGTAGCGGGAGAGACCCAGTACTTC.

This rearrangement joins TRBV27 to TRBJ2-1; TRBD2 agrees at 11 bases. Germline assignment: CDR1 MNHEY and CDR2 SMNVEV (reference sequence). The CDR3 consists of 19 residues. V lost 2 bases and J lost 4; bases outside the gene matches: 13. The chain's CDR3 is CASSLDRDSGRAFYNEQFF. The CDR3 DNA sequence: TGTGCCAGCAGTTTAGATCGGGATAGCGGGAGGGCCTTTTACAATGAGCAGTTCTTC.

This rearrangement joins TRBV29-1 to TRBJ2-5; D possibly corresponds to TRBD2 (6 bases). The CDR3 length is 12 residues. V was shortened by 3 bases and J by 4 bases, with 9 bases between the two germline ends. Germline values: CDR1 SQVTM, CDR2 ANQGSEA. The CDR3 coding sequence is TGCAGCGTTGAGCAGGGAGGAGAGACCCAGTACTTC. Translation gives CSVEQGGETQYF.

The chain joins TRBV6-5 to TRBJ2-2; D is perhaps TRBD2 (6 bases). CDR1 and CDR2 from the germline V gene are MNHEY and SVGAGI. The CDR3 spans 16 residues. Trimming left V 2 bases short and J 2 bases short, with 12 bases between. The CDR3 DNA reads as TGTGCCAGCAGTTACAGGAGGGGCATCAACACCGGGGAGCTGTTTTTT. Protein product: CASSYRRGINTGELFF.

This clone has just a few counts. The chain couples TRBV6-1 to TRBJ2-7; D perhaps matches TRBD1 (5 bases). V lost 2 bases, J lost 1 base, and 12 bases lay in between. The CDR3 covers 15 residues. Germline CDR1 is MNHNS and CDR2 is SASEGT. CDR3 protein: CASSEQTGVSYEQYF. CDR3 DNA: TGTGCCAGCAGTGAACAAACAGGTGTATCCTACGAGCAGTACTTC.

The chain links TRBV10-3 to TRBJ1-1; possible D gene TRBD1, 5 bases. This CDR3 has 15 amino acids. Germline-derived CDR1 and CDR2 are ENHRY and SYGVKD. The ends were cut back, 0 bases at V and 2 bases at J, with 10 bases in the middle. CDR3 loop: CAISESTVLNTEAFF. The CDR3 DNA is TGTGCCATCAGTGAGTCGACAGTACTTAACACTGAAGCTTTCTTT.

This clone was detected only once. The chain combines TRBV9 with TRBJ1-1, with 8 positions matching TRBD1. Germline CDR1 is SGDLS and CDR2 is YYNGEE. This CDR3 contains 15 residues. V shed 3 bases and J 1 base; nucleotides not matched to a gene: 5. This CDR3 is CASSDDRGSNTEAFF. The CDR3 DNA sequence: TGTGCCAGCAGCGATGACAGGGGATCGAACACTGAAGCTTTCTTT.